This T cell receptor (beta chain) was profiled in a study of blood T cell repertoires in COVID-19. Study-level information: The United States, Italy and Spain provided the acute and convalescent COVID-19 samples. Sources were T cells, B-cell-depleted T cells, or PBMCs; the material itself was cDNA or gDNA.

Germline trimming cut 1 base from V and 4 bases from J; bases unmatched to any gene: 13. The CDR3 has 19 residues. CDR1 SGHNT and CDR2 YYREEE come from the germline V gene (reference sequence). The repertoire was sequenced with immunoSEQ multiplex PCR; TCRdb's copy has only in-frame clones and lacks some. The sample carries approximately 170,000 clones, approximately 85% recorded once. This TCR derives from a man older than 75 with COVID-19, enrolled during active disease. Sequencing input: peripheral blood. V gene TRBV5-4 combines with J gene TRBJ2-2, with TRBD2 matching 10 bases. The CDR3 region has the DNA TGTGCCAGCAGCTTGTCGGGAGCGGGGGGGCCGAGGGGCACCGGGGAGCTGTTTTTT. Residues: CASSLSGAGGPRGTGELFF. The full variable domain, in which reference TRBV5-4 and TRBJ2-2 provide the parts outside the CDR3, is ETGVTQSPTHLIKTRGQQVTLRCSSQSGHNTVSWYQQALGQGPQFIFQYYREEENGRGNFPPRFSGLQFPNYSSELNVNALELDDSALYLCASSLSGAGGPRGTGELFFGEGSRLTVL.